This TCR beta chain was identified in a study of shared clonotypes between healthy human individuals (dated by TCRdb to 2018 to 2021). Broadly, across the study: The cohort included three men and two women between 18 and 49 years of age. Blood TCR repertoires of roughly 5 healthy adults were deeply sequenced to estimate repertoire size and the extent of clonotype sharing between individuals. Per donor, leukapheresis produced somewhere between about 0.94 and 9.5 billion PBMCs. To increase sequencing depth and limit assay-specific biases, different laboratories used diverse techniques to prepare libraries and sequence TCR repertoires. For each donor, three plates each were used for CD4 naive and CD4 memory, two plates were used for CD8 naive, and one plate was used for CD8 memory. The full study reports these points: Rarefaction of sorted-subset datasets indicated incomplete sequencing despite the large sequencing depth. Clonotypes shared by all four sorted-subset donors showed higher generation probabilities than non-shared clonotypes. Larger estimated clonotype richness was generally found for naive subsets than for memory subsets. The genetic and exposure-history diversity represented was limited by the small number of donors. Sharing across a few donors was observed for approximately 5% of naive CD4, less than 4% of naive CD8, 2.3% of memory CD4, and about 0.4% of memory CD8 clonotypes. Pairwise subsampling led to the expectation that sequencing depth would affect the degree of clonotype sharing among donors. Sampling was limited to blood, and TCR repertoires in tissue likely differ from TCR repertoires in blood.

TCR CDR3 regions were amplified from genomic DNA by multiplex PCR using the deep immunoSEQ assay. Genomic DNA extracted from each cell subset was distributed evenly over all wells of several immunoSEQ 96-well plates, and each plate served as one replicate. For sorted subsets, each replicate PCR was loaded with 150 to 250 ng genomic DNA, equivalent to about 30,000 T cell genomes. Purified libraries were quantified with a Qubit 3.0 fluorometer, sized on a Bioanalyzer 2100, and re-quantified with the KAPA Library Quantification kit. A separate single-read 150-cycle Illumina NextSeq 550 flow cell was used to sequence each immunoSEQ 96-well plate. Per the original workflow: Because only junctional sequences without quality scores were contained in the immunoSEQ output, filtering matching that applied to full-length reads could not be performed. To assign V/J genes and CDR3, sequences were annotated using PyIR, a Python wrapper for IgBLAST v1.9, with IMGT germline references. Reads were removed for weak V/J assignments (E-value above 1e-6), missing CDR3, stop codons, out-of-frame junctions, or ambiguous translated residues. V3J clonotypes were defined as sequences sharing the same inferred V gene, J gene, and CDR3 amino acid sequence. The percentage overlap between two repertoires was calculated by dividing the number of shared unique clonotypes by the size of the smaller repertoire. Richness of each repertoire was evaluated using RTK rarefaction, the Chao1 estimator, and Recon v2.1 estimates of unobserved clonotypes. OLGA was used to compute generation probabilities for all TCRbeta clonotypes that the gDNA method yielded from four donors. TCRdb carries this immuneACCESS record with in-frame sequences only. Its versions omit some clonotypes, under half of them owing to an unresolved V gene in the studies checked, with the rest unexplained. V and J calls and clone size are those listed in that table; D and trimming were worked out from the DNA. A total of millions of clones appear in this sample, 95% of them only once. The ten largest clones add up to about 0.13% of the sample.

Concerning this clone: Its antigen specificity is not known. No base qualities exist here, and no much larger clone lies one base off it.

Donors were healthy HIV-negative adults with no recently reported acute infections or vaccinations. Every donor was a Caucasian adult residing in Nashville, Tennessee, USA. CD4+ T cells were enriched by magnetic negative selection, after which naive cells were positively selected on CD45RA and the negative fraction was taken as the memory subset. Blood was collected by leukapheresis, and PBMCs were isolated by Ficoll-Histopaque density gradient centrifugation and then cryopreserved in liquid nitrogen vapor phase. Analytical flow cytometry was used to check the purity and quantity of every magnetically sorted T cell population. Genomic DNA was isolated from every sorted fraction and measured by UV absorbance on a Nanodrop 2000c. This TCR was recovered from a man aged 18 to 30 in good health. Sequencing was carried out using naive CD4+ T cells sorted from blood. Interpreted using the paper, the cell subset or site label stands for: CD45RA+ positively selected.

The nucleotides are TGCGCCAGCAGCCAAGGGACAGGGGATAATCAGCCCCAGCATTTT. This encodes CASSQGTGDNQPQHF. The chain joins TRBV4-1 to TRBJ1-5, with 9 junctional bases fitting TRBD1. Including the terminal cysteine and phenylalanine, the CDR3 comprises 15 residues. The DNA shown is the 45-base CDR3, in frame from base 1. CDR1 MGHRA and CDR2 YSYEKL were looked up in the germline V gene. Compared with germline, V lacks 1 base and J lacks 4 bases; bases without a gene match: 2.